One sample yielded the 11 T cell receptor beta chains listed below, sequenced in a study of T cell repertoires in cytomegalovirus infection. The antigens these receptors bind are not known. TCRdb fed the reads into MiXCR, producing one record per CDR3 protein. The table has under 500,000 distinct CDR3 sequences, under 55% seen once. The sequencing here drew on cultured PBMCs, taken from culture after CMV antigen stimulation. The receptors come from a human donor in good health (CMV status not recorded). Some clones in this sample may be carry-over from other donors' samples.

This clonotype has a handful of counts. V is TRBV12-5 and J is TRBJ2-1, with TRBD2 identical over 14 bases. Germline assignment: CDR1 LGHNT and CDR2 FRNRAP. The CDR3 extends over 19 amino acids. V trimming: 1 base; J trimming: 7 bases; junction bases outside the gene matches: 12. The CDR3 nucleotides read TGTGCTAGTGGTTTGGCTACCGGGCCCAGACTAGCGGGAGGGAATGAGCAGTTCTTC. Amino acid sequence: CASGLATGPRLAGGNEQFF.

In DNA, the CDR3 is TGCGCCAGCAGCTTGACTAGCGAGGCCCAGTACTTC. Encoded protein: CASSLTSEAQYF. V is TRBV5-1 and J is TRBJ2-5; 7 bases align to TRBD2. With V trimmed by 1 base and J by 9 bases, 3 bases remained unmatched. This CDR3 spans 12 amino acids. The germline CDR1 and CDR2 sequences are SGHRS and YFSETQ.

The genes are TRBV11-2 and TRBJ2-3, with TRBD2 matching over 10 bases. V lost 1 base to trimming and J lost 4 bases; unmatched junction nucleotides: 11. The CDR3 has 18 amino acids. Germline V gene lookup returns CDR1 SGHAT and CDR2 FQNNGV. In nucleotides, the CDR3 is TGTGCCAGCAGCTTAGTCTCGGGAGCGGGAGGGCCCCCAGATACGCAGTATTTT. This translates into CASSLVSGAGGPPDTQYF.

The chain links TRBV27 to TRBJ1-1; a possible D gene is TRBD1 (5 bases). Germline V gene sequence: CDR1 MNHEY, CDR2 SMNVEV (reference sequence). Deletions cut 8 bases from V and 4 bases from J, with 11 bases between. The CDR3 runs 12 residues. DNA for the CDR3: TGTGCCAGCTCGAAGGGGATCACTGAAGCTTTCTTT. Residues: CASSKGITEAFF.

This chain links TRBV28 with TRBJ2-4, with D maybe TRBD2 (7 bases). This CDR3 is 14 amino acids long. V lost 7 bases to trimming and J lost 7 bases, with 17 bases between them. CDR1 and CDR2 from the germline V gene are MDHEN and SYDVKM. The CDR3 is CASKNGGAGNIQYF. In DNA, the CDR3 is TGTGCCAGCAAAAATGGGGGGGCCGGGAACATTCAGTACTTC.

This clonotype was detected ten times or more. The chain combines TRBV7-9 with TRBJ2-5; perhaps TRBD2 as D (6 bases). V gave up 5 bases and J gave up 5 bases, with 15 bases separating them. Germline assignment: CDR1 SEHNR and CDR2 FQNEAQ (reference sequence). The CDR3 has 14 amino acids. CDR3 DNA sequence: TGTGCCAGCAGCCAACCGGCTGGGGGGGAGACCCAGTACTTC. Amino acids: CASSQPAGGETQYF.

This clonotype was found a few times. V is TRBV7-8 and J is TRBJ2-1; perhaps TRBD2 as D (5 bases). The V gene lost 4 bases and the J gene lost 3 bases, with 13 bases spanning the gap. Germline V gene data show CDR1 as SGHVS and CDR2 as FQNEAQ. CDR3 length equals 15 residues. The CDR3 sequence: CASSSSEGFYNEQFF. Written as DNA, the CDR3 is TGTGCCAGCAGCTCAAGTGAGGGCTTCTACAATGAGCAGTTCTTC. The full variable domain, its missing parts supplied by reference TRBV7-8 and TRBJ2-1, is GAGVSQSPRYKVAKRGQDVALRCDPISGHVSLFWYQQALGQGPEFLTYFQNEAQLDKSGLPSDRFFAERPEGSVSTLKIQRTQQEDSAVYLCASSSSEGFYNEQFFGPGTRLTVL.

This clonotype was seen only a few times. The chain joins TRBV7-9 to TRBJ2-7; D is possibly TRBD1 (5 bases). The CDR3 has 14 amino acids. Germline CDR1 and CDR2: SEHNR and FQNEAQ (reference sequence). Trimming took 3 bases from V and 2 from J, leaving 11 bases between them. For the CDR3, the DNA is TGTGCCAGCAGCTTCGTAGACAGACCCTACGAGCAGTACTTC. This gives the protein CASSFVDRPYEQYF.

V gene TRBV7-8 combines with J gene TRBJ2-2; D call uncertain. The CDR3 consists of 17 residues. Germline lookup yields CDR1 SGHVS and CDR2 FQNEAQ. V was cut by 2 bases and J by 6 bases, with 19 bases left in between. The CDR3 spells CASSLWSLSGLAGELFF. The CDR3 bases are TGTGCCAGCAGCTTATGGTCCTTATCGGGTTTGGCCGGGGAGCTGTTTTTT.

V usage is TRBV7-9 and J usage is TRBJ2-1, with D perhaps matching TRBD2 (6 bases). V lost 2 bases and J 5 bases, leaving 10 bases between the germline ends. Germline V gene data show CDR1 as SEHNR and CDR2 as FQNEAQ (reference sequence). The CDR3 contains 14 residues. The CDR3: CASSLIASDNEQFF. As DNA, the CDR3 is TGTGCCAGCAGCTTAATCGCTAGCGACAATGAGCAGTTCTTC.

The chain employs TRBV12-3 or TRBV12-4 and TRBJ1-5; TRBD1 matches at 7 bases. There are 15 residues in the CDR3. V lost 3 bases and J lost 4; bases outside the gene matches: 6. CDR3 nucleotide sequence: TGTGCCAGCAGTTTTAGACAGGGACCTAATCAGCCCCAGCATTTT. Its translation: CASSFRQGPNQPQHF.